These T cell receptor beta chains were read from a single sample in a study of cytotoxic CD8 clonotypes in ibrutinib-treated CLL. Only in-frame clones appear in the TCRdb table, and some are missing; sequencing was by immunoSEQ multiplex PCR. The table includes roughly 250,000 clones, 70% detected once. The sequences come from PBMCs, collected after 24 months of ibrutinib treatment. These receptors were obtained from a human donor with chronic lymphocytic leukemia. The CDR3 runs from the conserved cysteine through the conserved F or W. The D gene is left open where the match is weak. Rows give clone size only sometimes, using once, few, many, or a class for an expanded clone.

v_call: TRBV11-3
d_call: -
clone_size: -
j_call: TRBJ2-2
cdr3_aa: CASSLAQWGELFF
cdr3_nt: TGTGCCAGCAGCTTAGCCCAATGGGGGGAGCTGTTTTTT

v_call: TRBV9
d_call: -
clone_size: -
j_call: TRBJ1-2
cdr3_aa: CASSVGDGWDGYTF
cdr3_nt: TGTGCCAGCAGCGTTGGGGACGGGTGGGATGGCTACACCTTC

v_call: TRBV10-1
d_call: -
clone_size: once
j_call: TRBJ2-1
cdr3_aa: CASSGSIPGAGQFF
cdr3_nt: TGCGCCAGCAGTGGATCTATTCCGGGGGCAGGGCAGTTCTTC

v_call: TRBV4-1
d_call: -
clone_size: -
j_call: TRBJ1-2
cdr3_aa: CASSRDSLFLYGYTF
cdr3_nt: TGCGCCAGCAGCCGAGACAGCCTGTTCTTGTATGGCTACACCTTC

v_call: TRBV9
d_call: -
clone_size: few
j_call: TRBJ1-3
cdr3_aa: CASRSGNTIYF
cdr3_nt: TGTGCCAGCAGGTCTGGAAACACCATATATTTT

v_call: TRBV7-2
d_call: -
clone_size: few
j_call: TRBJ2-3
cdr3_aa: CASSLGAQASTDTQYF
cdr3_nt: TGTGCCAGCAGCTTAGGTGCACAGGCGAGCACAGATACGCAGTATTTT

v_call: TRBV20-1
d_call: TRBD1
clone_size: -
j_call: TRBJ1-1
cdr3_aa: CSARDRSEAFF
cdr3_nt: TGCAGTGCTAGGGACAGGTCTGAAGCTTTCTTT

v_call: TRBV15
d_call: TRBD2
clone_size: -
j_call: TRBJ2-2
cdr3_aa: CATSRDLPSGTGELFF
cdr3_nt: TGTGCCACCAGCAGAGATCTCCCTAGCGGGACCGGGGAGCTGTTTTTT

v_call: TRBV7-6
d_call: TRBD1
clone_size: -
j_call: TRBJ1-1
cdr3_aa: CASSLYRTGNTEAFF
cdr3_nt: TGTGCCAGCAGCTTATATCGGACAGGGAACACTGAAGCTTTCTTT

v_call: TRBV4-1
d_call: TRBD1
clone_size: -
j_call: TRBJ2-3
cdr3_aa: CASSQPGQDVTDTQYF
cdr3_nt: TGCGCCAGCAGCCAACCGGGACAGGACGTCACAGATACGCAGTATTTT

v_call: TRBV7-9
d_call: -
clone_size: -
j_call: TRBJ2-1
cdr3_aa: CASSQPYNEQFF
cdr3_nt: TGTGCCAGCAGCCAACCCTACAATGAGCAGTTCTTC

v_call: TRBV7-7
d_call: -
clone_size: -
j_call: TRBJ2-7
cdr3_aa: CASSLGIVGRSYEQYF
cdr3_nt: TGTGCTAGCAGCTTAGGAATTGTCGGGCGTTCCTACGAGCAGTACTTC

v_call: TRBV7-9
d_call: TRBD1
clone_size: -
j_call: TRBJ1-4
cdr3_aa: CASSHRGRREKLFF
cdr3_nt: TGTGCCAGCAGCCACAGGGGGCGTCGGGAAAAACTGTTTTTT

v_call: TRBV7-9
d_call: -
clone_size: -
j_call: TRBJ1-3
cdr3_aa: CASSFGGYGNTIYF
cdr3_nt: TGTGCCAGCAGCTTTGGGGGATATGGAAACACCATATATTTT

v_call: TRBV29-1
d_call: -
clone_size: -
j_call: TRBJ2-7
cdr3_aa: CSVEGRGSSYEQYF
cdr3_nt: TGCAGCGTTGAAGGGAGGGGGAGCTCCTACGAGCAGTACTTC

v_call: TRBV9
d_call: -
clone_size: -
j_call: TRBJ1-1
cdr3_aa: CASSVVPGATEAFF
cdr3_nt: TGTGCCAGCAGCGTGGTCCCAGGGGCGACTGAAGCTTTCTTT

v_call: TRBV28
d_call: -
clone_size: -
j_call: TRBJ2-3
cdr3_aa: CASKGGIDTQYF
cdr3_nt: TGTGCCAGCAAAGGAGGAATTGATACGCAGTATTTT

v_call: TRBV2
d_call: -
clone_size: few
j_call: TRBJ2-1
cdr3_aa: CASMRQLYNEQFF
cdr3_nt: TGTGCCAGCATGCGACAGTTATACAATGAGCAGTTCTTC

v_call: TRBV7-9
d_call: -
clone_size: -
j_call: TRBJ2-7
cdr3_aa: CASSLANGAYEQYF
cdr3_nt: TGTGCCAGCAGCTTAGCGAACGGAGCCTACGAGCAGTACTTC

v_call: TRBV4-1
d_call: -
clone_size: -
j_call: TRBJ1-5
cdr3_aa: CASSQDTGGPNQPQHF
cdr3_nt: TGCGCCAGCAGCCAAGACACCGGGGGCCCCAATCAGCCCCAGCATTTT

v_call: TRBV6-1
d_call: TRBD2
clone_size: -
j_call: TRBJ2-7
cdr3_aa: CASSPTTSGSYEQYF
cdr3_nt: TGTGCCAGCAGCCCTACAACTAGCGGCTCCTACGAGCAGTACTTC

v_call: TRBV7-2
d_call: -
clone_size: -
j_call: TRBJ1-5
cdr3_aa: CASSRGYGSNQPQHF
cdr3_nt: TGTGCCAGCAGCCGGGGGTATGGAAGCAATCAGCCCCAGCATTTT

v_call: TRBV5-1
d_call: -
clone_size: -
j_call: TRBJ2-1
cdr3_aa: CASSLNSYNEQFF
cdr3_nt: TGCGCCAGCAGCTTGAATAGTTACAATGAGCAGTTCTTC

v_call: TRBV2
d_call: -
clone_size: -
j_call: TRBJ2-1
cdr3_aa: CASSVLRGALPNEQFF
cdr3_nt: TGTGCCAGCAGCGTCCTACGAGGGGCCCTCCCTAATGAGCAGTTCTTC

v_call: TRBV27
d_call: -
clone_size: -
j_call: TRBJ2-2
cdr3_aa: CASSTLSAARLGGELFF
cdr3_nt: TGTGCCAGCTCCACTTTGTCGGCGGCACGTCTGGGCGGGGAGCTGTTTTTT

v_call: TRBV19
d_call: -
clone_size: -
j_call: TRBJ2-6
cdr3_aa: CVAEGGFGANVLTF
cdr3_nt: TGTGTTGCGGAGGGGGGATTTGGGGCCAACGTCCTGACTTTC

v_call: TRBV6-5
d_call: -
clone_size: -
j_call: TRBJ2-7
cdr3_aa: CASSYRAGNEQYF
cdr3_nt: TGTGCCAGCAGTTACCGGGCAGGCAACGAGCAGTACTTC

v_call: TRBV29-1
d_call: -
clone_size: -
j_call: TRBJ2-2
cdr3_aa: CSVGSTANTGELFF
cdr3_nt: TGCAGCGTTGGAAGTACAGCGAACACCGGGGAGCTGTTTTTT

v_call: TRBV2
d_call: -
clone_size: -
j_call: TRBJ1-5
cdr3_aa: CASSEGGQSNQPQHF
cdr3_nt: TGTGCCAGCAGTGAAGGGGGACAAAGCAATCAGCCCCAGCATTTT

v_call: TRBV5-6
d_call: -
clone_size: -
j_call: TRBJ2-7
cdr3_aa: CASSLGAGEQYF
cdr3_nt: TGTGCCAGCAGCTTGGGGGCGGGTGAGCAGTACTTC

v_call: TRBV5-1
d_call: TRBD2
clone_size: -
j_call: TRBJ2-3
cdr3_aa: CASSFGTSLSTDTQYF
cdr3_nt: TGCGCCAGCAGTTTTGGGACTAGCCTCAGCACAGATACGCAGTATTTT

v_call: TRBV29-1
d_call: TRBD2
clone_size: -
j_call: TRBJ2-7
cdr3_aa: CSVEGLAGDEQYF
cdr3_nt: TGCAGCGTTGAGGGGCTAGCGGGAGACGAGCAGTACTTC

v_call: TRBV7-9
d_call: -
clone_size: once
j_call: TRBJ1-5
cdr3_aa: CASSLRQSNQPQHF
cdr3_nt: TGTGCCAGCAGCTTAAGACAAAGCAATCAGCCCCAGCATTTT